This TCR beta chain appears in the sequencing data of a study of spatial heterogeneity in lung cancer. Time point described: blood at routine non-recurrence follow-up after resection. This clonotype was detected a few times. V lost 3 bases to trimming and J lost 1 base, with 12 bases between them. Per germline, CDR1 DFQATT and CDR2 SNEGSKA (reference sequence). The CDR3 consists of 15 residues. MiXCR, applied by TCRdb to the 5' RACE reads, yields one record per CDR3 protein. The sample shows around 45,000 distinct CDR3 sequences, approximately 22% of them seen only once. The TCR comes from a female donor with early-stage non-small cell lung cancer. The sequences come from PBMCs, collected at follow-up. The V gene is TRBV20-1, the J gene TRBJ1-4, with D unresolved. The CDR3 loop reads CSASTAQRTNEKLFF. CDR3 coding DNA: TGCAGTGCTAGTACGGCCCAGAGAACTAATGAAAAACTGTTTTTT.